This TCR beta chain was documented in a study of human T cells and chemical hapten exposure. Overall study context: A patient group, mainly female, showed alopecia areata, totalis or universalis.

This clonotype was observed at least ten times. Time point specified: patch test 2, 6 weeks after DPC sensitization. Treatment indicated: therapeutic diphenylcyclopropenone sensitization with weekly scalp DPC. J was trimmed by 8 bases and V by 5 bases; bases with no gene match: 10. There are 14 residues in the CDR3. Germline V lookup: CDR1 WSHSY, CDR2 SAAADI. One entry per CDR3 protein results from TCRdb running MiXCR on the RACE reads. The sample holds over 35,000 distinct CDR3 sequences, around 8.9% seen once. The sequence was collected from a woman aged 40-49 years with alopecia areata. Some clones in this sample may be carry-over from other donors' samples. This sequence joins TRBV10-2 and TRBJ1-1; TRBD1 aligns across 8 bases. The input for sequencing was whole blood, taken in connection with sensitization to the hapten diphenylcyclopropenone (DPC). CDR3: CASSYSGGNSEAFF. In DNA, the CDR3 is TGCGCCAGCAGTTATTCAGGGGGCAATAGCGAAGCTTTCTTT.